Below, 3 T cell receptor beta chains from the same sample are listed, as sequenced in a study of spatial heterogeneity in lung cancer. General study points: In tumors, expanded intratumoral alpha and beta TCR counts tracked mutation counts.

Regarding time point: sample taken at primary tumor resection. Their antigens remain unidentified. In TCRdb, the 5' RACE reads were re-called with MiXCR into one record per CDR3 protein. There are 100,000 or so distinct CDR3 sequences in the sample; nearly 4.5% occur only once, and around 20% lies in the top ten. The material sequenced was lung tumor tissue, taken at surgery. These receptor sequences come from a male donor with early-stage non-small cell lung cancer.

This clonotype was recorded many times. The chain has TRBV6-2 or TRBV6-3 and TRBJ1-2, with D uncertain. The CDR3 consists of 12 residues. Trimming shortened V by 7 bases and J by 8 bases, and 14 bases separated the two germline ends. Germline V gene sequence: CDR1 MNHEY, CDR2 SVGEGT. CDR3 protein: CASTDTDRGYTF. In DNA form, the CDR3 reads TGTGCCAGCACTGACACTGACCGGGGCTACACCTTC.

This clonotype was counted ten times or more. The CDR3 sequence: CASSPTDNLYEKLFF. In DNA, the CDR3 is TGTGCCAGCAGCCCGACAGATAACTTATATGAAAAACTGTTTTTT. The V and J genes are TRBV27 and TRBJ1-4; D is possibly TRBD1 (5 bases). The CDR3 consists of 15 residues. V lost 6 bases to trimming and J lost 6 bases, with 17 bases between them. Per germline, CDR1 MNHEY and CDR2 SMNVEV (reference sequence).

This clonotype was counted only a few times. The chain carries TRBV7-8 and TRBJ2-1; D may be TRBD2 (5 bases). This CDR3 contains 17 residues. V was pared by 1 base and J by 8 bases, with 21 bases between. The germline CDR1 and CDR2 sequences are SGHVS and FQNEAQ. The CDR3 sequence: CASSLGLSSIPEDEQFF. The CDR3 region has the DNA TGTGCCAGCAGCTTAGGATTGAGTAGCATCCCGGAGGATGAGCAGTTCTTC. Drawing the rest from reference TRBV7-8 and TRBJ2-1, the complete variable domain is GAGVSQSPRYKVAKRGQDVALRCDPISGHVSLFWYQQALGQGPEFLTYFQNEAQLDKSGLPSDRFFAERPEGSVSTLKIQRTQQEDSAVYLCASSLGLSSIPEDEQFFGPGTRLTVL.